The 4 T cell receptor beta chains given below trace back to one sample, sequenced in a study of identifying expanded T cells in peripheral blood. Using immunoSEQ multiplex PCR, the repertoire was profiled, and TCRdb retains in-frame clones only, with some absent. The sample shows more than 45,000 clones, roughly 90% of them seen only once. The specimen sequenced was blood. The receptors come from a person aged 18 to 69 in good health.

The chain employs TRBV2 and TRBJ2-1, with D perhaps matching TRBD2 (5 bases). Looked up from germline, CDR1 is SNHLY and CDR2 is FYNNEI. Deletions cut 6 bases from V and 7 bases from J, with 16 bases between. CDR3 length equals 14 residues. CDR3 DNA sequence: TGTGCCAGCAGGTCGTTATCTAGCTGGAATGAGCAGTTCTTC. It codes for CASRSLSSWNEQFF.

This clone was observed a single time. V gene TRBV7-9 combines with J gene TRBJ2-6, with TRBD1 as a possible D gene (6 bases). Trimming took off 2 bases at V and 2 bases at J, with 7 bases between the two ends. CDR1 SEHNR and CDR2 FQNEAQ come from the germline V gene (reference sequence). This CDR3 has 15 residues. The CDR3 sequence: CASSLSGAGANVLTF. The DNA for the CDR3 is TGTGCCAGCAGCTTATCAGGGGCTGGGGCCAACGTCCTGACTTTC.

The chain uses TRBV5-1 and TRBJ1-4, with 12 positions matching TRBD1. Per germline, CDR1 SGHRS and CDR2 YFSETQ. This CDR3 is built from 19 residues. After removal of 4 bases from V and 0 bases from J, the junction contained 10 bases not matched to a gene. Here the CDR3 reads CASSLIGTGGWATNEKLFF. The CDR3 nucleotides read TGCGCCAGCAGCCTTATCGGGACAGGGGGCTGGGCAACTAATGAAAAACTGTTTTTT.

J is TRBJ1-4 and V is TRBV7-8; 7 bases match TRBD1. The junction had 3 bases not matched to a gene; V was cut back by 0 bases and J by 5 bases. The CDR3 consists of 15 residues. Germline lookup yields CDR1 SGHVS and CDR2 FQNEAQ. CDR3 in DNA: TGTGCCAGCAGCTTAGCTGGGACAGAAAATGAAAAACTGTTTTTT. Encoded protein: CASSLAGTENEKLFF.